The next 18 T cell receptor beta chains were all read from a single sample in a study of patients and donors after allogeneic stem cell transplantation. Each CDR3 protein gets one entry after TCRdb re-called the RT-PCR reads with MiXCR. The sample has roughly 940,000 distinct CDR3 sequences; roughly 17% are singletons. Sequencing input: blood, either unsorted or a sorted T cell fraction (not recorded which). The receptors derive from a human donor who was either an allogeneic HSCT recipient or a stem cell or donor lymphocyte infusion donor (not recorded which). It is not recorded whose cells these are; they may come from a transplant donor.

This chain joins TRBV5-8 and TRBJ2-7; D is unresolved. The CDR3 is made up of 11 amino acids. Trimming cost V 1 base and J 7 bases, with 6 bases left between them. From germline, CDR1 is SGHTS and CDR2 YDEGEE. The DNA for the CDR3 is TGTGCCAGCAGCTTGTTCCATGAGCAGTACTTC. Amino acid sequence: CASSLFHEQYF.

This rearrangement joins TRBV5-1 to TRBJ2-7, with D unresolved. This CDR3 is built from 15 residues. V lost 0 bases, J lost 0 bases, and 10 bases lay in between. Germline lookup yields CDR1 SGHRS and CDR2 YFSETQ. CDR3 protein: CASSLDVGISYEQYF. Written as DNA, the CDR3 is TGCGCCAGCAGCTTGGATGTGGGGATCTCCTACGAGCAGTACTTC. The full variable domain, its missing parts supplied by reference TRBV5-1 and TRBJ2-7, is KAGVTQTPRYLIKTRGQQVTLSCSPISGHRSVSWYQQTPGQGLQFLFEYFSETQRNKGNFPGRFSGRQFSNSRSEMNVSTLELGDSALYLCASSLDVGISYEQYFGPGTRLTVT.

This clonotype showed up just a few times. The chain links TRBV7-2 to TRBJ1-2, with D possibly TRBD1 on 5 matching bases. Deletions cut 7 bases from V and 3 bases from J, with 18 bases between. Looked up from germline, CDR1 is SGHTA and CDR2 is FQGNSA. This CDR3 contains 15 residues. CDR3 DNA: TGTGCCAGCATCCTAACAGCTGGGGGATACTATGGCTACACCTTC. Its protein product is CASILTAGGYYGYTF.

The table lists this clonotype with a count of one. V usage is TRBV28 and J usage is TRBJ2-4; D may correspond to TRBD1 or TRBD2 (6 bases each). V lost 2 bases, J lost 1 base, and 15 bases lay in between. The CDR3 consists of 17 residues. The germline gives CDR1 MDHEN, CDR2 SYDVKM. CDR3: CASSLGGGLTAKNIQYF. Here the CDR3 DNA reads TGTGCCAGCAGTTTAGGAGGGGGGCTTACGGCCAAAAACATTCAGTACTTC.

This clonotype appeared a few times. The chain combines TRBV3-1 with TRBJ2-7; 7 bases map to TRBD1. In germline, CDR1 is LGHDT, CDR2 YNNKEL (reference sequence). This CDR3 region has 15 residues. V was pared by 0 bases and J by 6 bases, with 8 bases of the junction left unmatched. The CDR3 DNA reads as TGTGCCAGCAGCCAAGAGCCGGGACAGAACTCCGAGCAGTACTTC. It encodes CASSQEPGQNSEQYF.

The V and J genes are TRBV4-1 and TRBJ2-1; either TRBD1 or TRBD2 may supply D (6 bases each). V shed 3 bases and J shed 6 bases, with 15 bases lying between them. CDR1 is MGHRA, CDR2 YSYEKL, per germline. This CDR3 comprises 15 residues. The CDR3 nucleotides read TGCGCCAGCAGCCACCGAGGGGGGCAGGGCAATGAGCAGTTCTTC. Translation: CASSHRGGQGNEQFF.

The chain carries TRBV28 and TRBJ2-7; 10 bases align to TRBD2. The CDR3 is made up of 15 amino acids. J lost 0 bases, V lost 4 bases, and 3 bases had no gene match. Looked up from germline, CDR1 is MDHEN and CDR2 is SYDVKM. The CDR3: CASSYPSGSSYEQYF. CDR3 DNA: TGTGCCAGCAGTTACCCTAGCGGGAGCTCCTACGAGCAGTACTTC.

This clonotype was seen more than once but under ten times. The genes are TRBV5-1 and TRBJ2-5, with D perhaps matching TRBD2 (6 bases). The CDR3 sequence is 14 residues long. The germline V and J ends were trimmed by 6 bases and 5 bases, with 17 bases remaining between them. The germline gives CDR1 SGHRS, CDR2 YFSETQ. CDR3 sequence (DNA): TGCGCCAGCATCGGGACTGCAACGGCGGAGACCCAGTACTTC. It translates to CASIGTATAETQYF.

This clonotype has ten or more counts. The chain joins TRBV12-3 or TRBV12-4 to TRBJ1-2, with TRBD1 identical over 8 bases. The CDR3 extends over 15 amino acids. Unmatched junction bases numbered 10, after V lost 5 bases and J lost 5 bases. DNA of the CDR3: TGTGCCAGCAGTGAGGGACAGGAGGGGGTGTATGGCTACACCTTC. Encoded protein: CASSEGQEGVYGYTF.

This clonotype was detected only a few times. V gene TRBV27 combines with J gene TRBJ2-1, with no clear D. CDR1 is MNHEY, CDR2 SMNVEV, per germline (reference sequence). V lost 1 base, J lost 4 bases, and 11 bases lay in between. This CDR3 comprises 15 residues. Written as DNA, the CDR3 is TGTGCCAGCAGTTTATACCGACCCCGGTACAATGAGCAGTTCTTC. Residues: CASSLYRPRYNEQFF.

This clonotype turned up a few times. The rearrangement joins TRBV5-5 to TRBJ2-3; 10 nucleotides agree with TRBD2. Germline V gene sequence: CDR1 SGHKS, CDR2 YYEKEE (reference sequence). This CDR3 region has 18 residues. V trimming: 0 bases; J trimming: 0 bases; junction bases outside the gene matches: 7. The CDR3 loop is CASSLASASGSSTDTQYF. As DNA, the CDR3 is TGTGCCAGCAGCTTGGCCAGCGCTAGCGGGAGTAGCACAGATACGCAGTATTTT. Full variable domain (rest looked up from reference TRBV5-5 and TRBJ2-3): DAGVTQSPTHLIKTRGQQVTLRCSPISGHKSVSWYQQVLGQGPQFIFQYYEKEERGRGNFPDRFSARQFPNYSSELNVNALLLGDSALYLCASSLASASGSSTDTQYFGPGTRLTVL.

This clonotype turned up a few times. The V call is TRBV24-1, the J call TRBJ2-3; 11 bases line up with TRBD1. The ends lost 3 bases at V and 2 bases at J; junction bases unmatched: 3. Germline CDR1 reads KGHDR; CDR2 reads SFDVKD. This CDR3 comprises 16 residues. CDR3 in DNA: TGTGCCACCAGTGATCAGGGACAGGGGGTCACAGATACGCAGTATTTT. As protein: CATSDQGQGVTDTQYF.

This clonotype was observed a few times. The J gene is TRBJ1-1, the V gene TRBV5-5, with TRBD1 matching over 8 bases. The length of the CDR3 is 17 residues. The germline V gene encodes CDR1 SGHKS and CDR2 YYEKEE (reference sequence). The J segment lost 0 bases and the V segment lost 2 bases, leaving 9 bases of the junction unmatched. CDR3 in amino acids: CASSLVGAGGLNTEAFF. The CDR3 DNA follows: TGTGCCAGCAGCTTAGTGGGAGCAGGGGGCCTGAACACTGAAGCTTTCTTT.

This clonotype was detected only a few times. V usage is TRBV6-5 and J usage is TRBJ2-7, with D perhaps matching TRBD2 (5 bases). The V end lost 2 bases, the J end lost 6 bases, and 14 bases lay between the germline ends. The germline gives CDR1 MNHEY, CDR2 SVGAGI. The CDR3 totals 14 residues. The CDR3 region has the DNA TGTGCCAGCAGTTACGGCCCAGGAGGCTCCGAGCAGTACTTC. This translates into CASSYGPGGSEQYF.

This clonotype appeared once. The J gene is TRBJ2-5, the V gene TRBV5-1; 12 bases are shared with TRBD1. The ends lost 4 bases at V and 5 bases at J; junction bases unmatched: 6. This CDR3 is 15 amino acids long. Germline CDR1 SGHRS, CDR2 YFSETQ. CDR3 amino acids: CASSSRDRGRETQYF. In DNA form, the CDR3 reads TGCGCCAGCAGCAGCCGGGACAGGGGGCGGGAGACCCAGTACTTC.

This rearrangement joins TRBV29-1 to TRBJ2-5; D possibly corresponds to TRBD2 (5 bases). The germline V gene encodes CDR1 SQVTM and CDR2 ANQGSEA. CDR3 length: 12 residues. The V gene lost 4 bases and the J gene lost 5 bases, with 11 bases spanning the gap. The CDR3: CSVGTRGETQYF. The CDR3 DNA reads as TGCAGCGTTGGTACTAGAGGGGAGACCCAGTACTTC. The full variable domain, with the rest looked up from reference TRBV29-1 and TRBJ2-5, is SAVISQKPSRDICQRGTSLTIQCQVDSQVTMMFWYRQQPGQSLTLIATANQGSEATYESGFVIDKFPISRPNLTFSTLTVSNMSPEDSSIYLCSVGTRGETQYFGPGTRLLVL.

In its sample, this clonotype was seen a few times. This chain joins TRBV18 and TRBJ2-4; unclear D gene. Trimming cost V 3 bases and J 8 bases, with 17 bases left between them. In germline, CDR1 is KGHSH, CDR2 LQKENI. CDR3 length equals 15 residues. CDR3 protein: CASSPTTQIRDIQYF. The CDR3 DNA is TGTGCCAGCTCACCCACCACTCAGATCCGGGACATTCAGTACTTC.

A few counts support this clonotype. CDR3 protein: CASSQAWGTHYEQYF. The DNA for the CDR3 is TGTGCCAGCAGCCAAGCTTGGGGGACTCACTACGAGCAGTACTTC. V is TRBV3-1 and J is TRBJ2-7; D perhaps matches TRBD2 (6 bases). This CDR3 contains 15 residues. V was clipped by 1 base and J by 3 bases, with 13 bases between them. Germline V CDR1 and CDR2: LGHDT, YNNKEL (reference sequence).